A selection of T cell receptor beta chains follows, all from one sample in a study of T cells in Graves' hyperthyroidism and ophthalmopathy. TCRdb processed the multiplex PCR reads anew with MiXCR; each CDR3 protein has one entry. This sample has approximately 740,000 distinct CDR3 sequences, with 14% found just once. The sample consisted of blood. The source of these receptors is a young woman with Graves' hyperthyroidism. The CDR3 runs from the conserved cysteine through the conserved F or W. Fields, in order: D gene, clone size, V gene, J gene, CDR3 DNA, CDR3 protein. A D gene is named only where the DNA matches it firmly. The size entry is marked missing in some rows and otherwise reads once, few, many or a size class.

NA	many	TRBV5-1	TRBJ2-7	TGCGCCAGCAGGTCGGCAGGGAGCTACGAGCAGTACTTC	CASRSAGSYEQYF
TRBD2	NA	TRBV7-9	TRBJ2-5	TGTGCCAGCAGCCGTGCAACTAGCGGGAGTCACCAAGAGACCCAGTACTTC	CASSRATSGSHQETQYF
TRBD2	many	TRBV7-2	TRBJ2-3	TGTGCCAGCACCCACCCCCCCGGGGGGGGGCAAACAGATACGCAGTATTTT	CASTHPPGGGQTDTQYF
NA	many	TRBV6-2/TRBV6-3	TRBJ2-7	TGTGCCAGCAGACTTGACAGTTCCTACGAGCAGTACTTC	CASRLDSSYEQYF
NA	NA	TRBV12-3/TRBV12-4	TRBJ2-7	TGTGCCAGCCCACCCACCTCCTACGAGCAGTACTTC	CASPPTSYEQYF
NA	few	TRBV20-1	TRBJ2-7	TGCAGTGCTAGTATTTTCGGGATTTCAGGCGAGCAGTACTTC	CSASIFGISGEQYF
NA	many	TRBV28	TRBJ2-3	TGTGCCAGCAGTTTAAGGACCTTCAGGGTGAGCACAGATACGCAGTATTTT	CASSLRTFRVSTDTQYF
NA	many	TRBV28	TRBJ1-5	TGTGCCAGCCCCTCTCAGGGAGAGGGAGCGAGCAATCAGCCCCAGCATTTT	CASPSQGEGASNQPQHF
NA	many	TRBV28	TRBJ2-1	TGTGCCAGCAGTCCCCGGATTGGGCGGGATGAGCAGTTCTTC	CASSPRIGRDEQFF
TRBD2	many	TRBV4-3	TRBJ2-5	TGCGCCAGCAGCCAAGTCCGGAGACTAGCGGGAGAAGAGACCCAGTACTTC	CASSQVRRLAGEETQYF
TRBD1	few	TRBV6-1	TRBJ1-5	TGTGCCAGCACTAAAGGAGTGGCAGGGGGTGGACAGCCCCAGCATTTT	CASTKGVAGGGQPQHF
NA	many	TRBV3-1	TRBJ2-7	TGTGCCAGCAGCCAAGTCCCGTGGAGCTCCTACGAGCAGTACTTC	CASSQVPWSSYEQYF
TRBD1	many	TRBV28	TRBJ1-5	TGTGCCAGCAGTTCTCCGACAGGGGGTACTCAGCCCCAGCATTTT	CASSSPTGGTQPQHF
TRBD2	once	TRBV12-5	TRBJ2-1	TGTGCTAGTGGTTTGGGACTAGCGGGAGGGTTTTACAATGAGCAGTTCTTC	CASGLGLAGGFYNEQFF
TRBD1	NA	TRBV12-3/TRBV12-4	TRBJ1-5	TGTGCCAGCAGTTTAGGGGGGGGGACAGGGTTTCCAGTTAGCAATCAGCCCCAGCATTTT	CASSLGGGTGFPVSNQPQHF
NA	many	TRBV7-3	TRBJ2-1	TGTGCCAGCAGCTTAACTTCCCGCGTGGGACATAAAGACAATGAGCAGTTCTTC	CASSLTSRVGHKDNEQFF
TRBD1	NA	TRBV28	TRBJ1-6	TGTGCCAGCAGTCCACGACAGGGGGCGACGTCACCCCTCCACTTT	CASSPRQGATSPLHF
NA	many	TRBV2	TRBJ1-1	TGTGCCAGCAGTAGGCTAGGCCGGACTGAAGCTTTCTTT	CASSRLGRTEAFF
NA	many	TRBV13	TRBJ2-1	TGTGCCAGCAGCGATTACCCAGGGTATGAGCAGTTCTTC	CASSDYPGYEQFF
NA	NA	TRBV11-3	TRBJ1-2	TGTGCCAGCAGCTTAGATCCCCGGGGGGACTATGGCTACACCTTC	CASSLDPRGDYGYTF
TRBD1	NA	TRBV14	TRBJ2-1	TGTGCCAGCAGCCCACCGGGACAGGGGATCTACGAGCAGTTCTTC	CASSPPGQGIYEQFF
NA	NA	TRBV4-1	TRBJ1-1	TGCGCCAGCAGCCAAGACCTCGCGACGGGGAACACTGAAGCTTTCTTT	CASSQDLATGNTEAFF
NA	many	TRBV6-6	TRBJ2-1	TGTGCCAGCAGTTACTCAGGAGCGGCCCAGTTCTTC	CASSYSGAAQFF
TRBD1	few	TRBV18	TRBJ1-5	TGTGCCAGCTCACCCGGACAGGAGAATCAGCCCCAGCATTTT	CASSPGQENQPQHF
TRBD1	many	TRBV12-3/TRBV12-4	TRBJ2-3	TGTGCCAGCAGTCAACCGGGACAGGGAATCGATACGCAGTATTTT	CASSQPGQGIDTQYF
NA	many	TRBV28	TRBJ2-1	TGTGCCAGCAGTTTTGCCATGGCTGTCAATGAGCAGTTCTTC	CASSFAMAVNEQFF
TRBD2	few	TRBV10-3	TRBJ2-3	TGTGCCATCAAGTCGACTAGCGGGAGGGCCGAAACAGATACGCAGTATTTT	CAIKSTSGRAETDTQYF
NA	few	TRBV7-2	TRBJ2-1	TGTGCCAGCAGCCCCCAGCTGGGCGAGCAGTTCTTC	CASSPQLGEQFF
TRBD1	many	TRBV20-1	TRBJ2-7	TGCAGTGCCCGGGGACAGGGACGCTACGAGCAGTACTTC	CSARGQGRYEQYF
NA	many	TRBV2	TRBJ1-5	TGTGCCAGCAGTGTTGAGGTGCAGCCCCAGCATTTT	CASSVEVQPQHF
NA	many	TRBV28	TRBJ2-7	TGTGCCAGCCTCCCCGGGACACCAACCTACGAGCAGTACTTC	CASLPGTPTYEQYF
NA	NA	TRBV6-1	TRBJ2-5	TGTGCCAGCAGGGGGGGGGCACAAGAGACCCAGTACTTC	CASRGGAQETQYF